The TCR beta chain described here comes from a study of CD8 T cells in ankylosing spondylitis. General observations from the study: Reportedly, matched ankylosing spondylitis synovial fluid was significantly enriched for disease-linked clones. In peripheral blood, disease-linked CD8+ clones occurred at relatively low frequencies. Ankylosing spondylitis blood appeared to carry a characteristic TCR beta motif of several highly homologous variants.

For this clonotype: Its specificity is not known.

Libraries of TCR beta came from quantitative 5'-RACE with molecular barcodes. TCRdb called the 5' RACE reads again in MiXCR, with one record for every CDR3 protein. The sample lists a few hundred thousand distinct CDR3 sequences; 20% to 25% were seen once. Trimming pared 0 bases from V and 8 bases from J, leaving 11 bases between. This CDR3 is built from 13 residues. CDR1 and CDR2 (germline): DFQATT, SNEGSKA (reference sequence). The source material was blood, either unsorted or a sorted T cell fraction (not recorded which). The rearrangement uses TRBV20-1 and TRBJ2-4; D is perhaps TRBD1 (6 bases). The TCR was taken from a male donor with ankylosing spondylitis. The CDR3 region is CSARETGIYIQYF. The DNA for the CDR3 is TGCAGTGCTAGAGAAACAGGGATCTACATTCAGTACTTC.